The entry below gives a single TCR beta chain sequence along with its context. This sample was taken from a study of T cell responses to AZD1222 COVID-19 vaccine. Generated by immunoSEQ multiplex PCR, the TCRdb table keeps only in-frame clones and is missing some. The data show some 140,000 clones, roughly 93% seen once. Trimming removed 3 bases at V and 1 base at J, with 19 bases between. This CDR3 has 16 amino acids. Germline V gene data show CDR1 as DFQATT and CDR2 as SNEGSKA (reference sequence). The chain employs TRBV20-1 and TRBJ2-7, with D perhaps TRBD1 or TRBD2 (5 bases each). The sequence came from an adult in good health. The sample consisted of peripheral blood, taken on day 0 of AZD1222 vaccination. The CDR3 sequence is CSASKRRGSFSYEQYF. The CDR3 nucleotides read TGCAGTGCTAGTAAACGCCGGGGCTCTTTTTCCTACGAGCAGTACTTC.